These T cell receptor beta chains were read from a single sample in a study of blood T cell repertoires in COVID-19. Libraries were prepared by immunoSEQ multiplex PCR; TCRdb keeps only in-frame clonotypes and omits some of them. The table lists approximately 210,000 clones, roughly nine tenths of them singletons. The sequencing input was peripheral blood. The receptors originated from a man aged 35 to 55 with acute or convalescent COVID-19. The CDR3 runs from the conserved cysteine through the conserved F or W. D genes are given only for firm matches. Not every row has a clone size; where given, it reads once, few, many or a size class.

>TRBD1|TRBV9|TRBJ1-1|NA
CASSVDSAPSGGGTEAFF
TGTGCCAGCAGCGTGGACTCGGCTCCCTCAGGGGGTGGCACTGAAGCTTTCTTT
>NA|TRBV6-4|TRBJ2-7|NA
CASSDSLEARLEQYF
TGTGCCAGCAGTGACTCTTTGGAGGCGCGTCTCGAGCAGTACTTC
>TRBD1|TRBV7-2|TRBJ2-7|NA
CASSPDRGHHEQYF
TGTGCCAGCAGCCCGGACAGGGGGCACCACGAGCAGTACTTC
>NA|TRBV27|TRBJ2-7|NA
CASSLSGSSYEQYF
TGTGCCAGCAGTTTATCAGGGAGCTCCTACGAGCAGTACTTC
>NA|TRBV3-1/TRBV3-2|TRBJ2-1|NA
CASSPGAAGEQFF
TGTGCCAGCAGCCCAGGGGCCGCGGGTGAGCAGTTCTTC
>TRBD1|TRBV24-1|TRBJ2-1|NA
CATSDTGATFYNEQFF
TGTGCCACCAGTGATACAGGGGCCACATTCTACAATGAGCAGTTCTTC
>NA|TRBV23-1|TRBJ1-5|NA
CASSQSEDRYSNQPQHF
TGCGCCAGCAGTCAATCGGAGGACCGTTATAGCAATCAGCCCCAGCATTTT
>TRBD1|TRBV27|TRBJ2-7|NA
CASSPSGQGRPQYF
TGTGCCAGCAGTCCCTCGGGACAGGGCAGGCCGCAGTACTTC
>NA|TRBV3-1/TRBV3-2|TRBJ1-1|NA
CASSLRGWDTEAFF
TGTGCCAGCAGCTTACGGGGGTGGGACACTGAAGCTTTCTTT
>NA|TRBV5-1|TRBJ1-5|NA
CASSLGGYSNQPQHF
TGCGCCAGCAGCTTGGGAGGTTATAGCAATCAGCCCCAGCATTTT
>TRBD2|TRBV6-5|TRBJ2-3|NA
CASRREDTDTQYF
TGTGCCAGCAGGCGGGAGGACACAGATACGCAGTATTTT
>NA|TRBV4-3|TRBJ1-5|NA
CASSQDGGKGQPQHF
TGCGCCAGCAGCCAAGATGGAGGGAAGGGCCAGCCCCAGCATTTT
>NA|TRBV6-5|TRBJ1-3|NA
CASSIQGLSGNTIYF
TGTGCCAGCAGCATACAGGGCCTTTCTGGAAACACCATATATTTT
>NA|TRBV6-5|TRBJ1-2|once
CASSRDMTWGYTF
TGTGCCAGCAGCCGGGACATGACGTGGGGCTACACCTTC
>TRBD2|TRBV24-1|TRBJ2-5|many
CATSEGTSGGQETQYF
TGTGCCACCAGCGAGGGGACTAGCGGGGGGCAAGAGACCCAGTACTTC
>NA|TRBV6-1|TRBJ1-1|NA
CASSDHDSYTEAFF
TGTGCCAGCAGTGACCATGACAGCTACACTGAAGCTTTCTTT